Here is one TCR beta chain with its context. Its specific antigen is unknown. The input lacks base qualities; no much larger clone sits a single base away. The data belong to a study of cytomegalovirus exposure and HLA in healthy donors (dated by TCRdb to between 2016 and 2019). The study in broad terms: An earlier analysis of 587 of the donors reported about 260 Gb of sequence data and 100 million to 120 million unique TCR beta sequences obtained from approximately 180 million T cells. A later genetic analysis took genome-wide SNP genotypes for about 55% of the roughly 700 donors and used that subset as a discovery cohort. To decide whether each TCR beta V gene segment behaved as functional or pseudogenic, an earlier analysis of some 600 of the donors relied on high-throughput TCR beta sequencing. High-throughput TCR immunosequencing, statistical association of individual TCRs with disease status, and machine learning were combined to predict cytomegalovirus infection status. A separate validation cohort of 100 to 150 different subjects was used in addition to the 666-subject first cohort. The study aimed to test whether cataloging public T cell receptors could reveal signatures of past pathogen exposure. All discovery cohort repertoires had been generated on a single sequencing platform. Alongside the repertoire data, information on donor age, sex, ethnicity and CMV serostatus was compiled. Rather than drawing on any new phenotypic data, the later analysis identified candidate immune exposures from TCR beta sequences and the way those sequences occurred across donors. HLA typing covered class I and class II loci at four-digit resolution. Among 398 genotyped donors of the cohort, an average of around 240,000 unique TCR beta nucleotide sequences were sequenced per donor, 15% to 20% of them non-productive. A later analysis re-examined previously published TCR beta repertoires from several hundred donors and added high-resolution HLA genotyping to investigate patterns of TCR occurrence. Roughly 300 gigabases of sequencing data and approximately 80 million unique TCR sequences were included in an early release covering about 700 HLA-typed donors. About 5 DR-DQ haplotypes were handled as single units for association and clustering, since linkage in the cohort was strong. Using immunosequencing, the study profiled T cell repertoires from 500 to 800 subjects and related those repertoires to cytomegalovirus serostatus. Among the roughly 410 genotyped donors, more than 70% belonged to the genetic ancestry cluster associated with self-reported Caucasian donors. The number of typed donors differed by locus: about 620-640 for A, B, C, DRB1 and DQB1; 522 for DQA1; 606 for DPA1; and around 490 for DPB1.

Via the germline V gene, CDR1 is SGHVS and CDR2 FQNEAQ. The CDR3 goes from the cysteine to the phenylalanine over 14 residues. Only the CDR3 region is kept as DNA, spanning 42 bases read in frame from base 1. Trimming at the junction amounts to 5 bases on V and 5 bases on J, and the germline ends lie 15 bases apart. The receptor library was made with the immunoSEQ multiplex PCR assay. A mixture of 60 forward primers for TCR Vbeta segments and 13 reverse primers for TCR Jbeta segments was used in the multiplex PCR. The CDR3 region of rearranged TCR beta genes was amplified from genomic DNA with a multiplex PCR assay. On the Illumina HiSeq System, the amplified TCR beta libraries were sequenced as 87-base-pair reads. On the authors' methods: A later analysis tallied approximately 87 million unique TCR beta chains across the approximately 670 repertoires, and around 12 million of those chains were shared by two or more donors. Raw reads were error-corrected and collapsed into unique sequences with a nearest-neighbor algorithm that merged closely related sequences to remove PCR and sequencing errors. CDR3 sequences were aligned to IMGT reference sequences to assign V, D and J gene segments. For a sequence to be retained, a match of at least six nucleotides to both a V gene segment and a J gene segment was required. A rearrangement counted as productive if the CDR3 had no stop codons and remained in frame with V and J, and every other rearrangement counted as non-productive. CDR3 was defined by IMGT convention, running from the second conserved V-encoded cysteine to the conserved J-encoded phenylalanine. The earlier analysis of about 620 of the donors excluded sequences that lacked an unambiguous match to a single V gene segment. An earlier analysis of a few hundred of the donors called V segments functional above 56.7% productive rearrangements and segregating when the between-donor standard deviation exceeded 5%. A statistical classification framework was built to diagnose cytomegalovirus status from the catalog of TCR beta chain sequences. A later analysis assigned V and J genes by comparing TCR nucleotide sequences with IMGT/GENE-DB human TR gene sequences. Using the TCRdist pipeline, a later analysis assigned CDR3 sequences along with most-parsimonious VDJ recombination scenarios. A later analysis defined each TCR beta chain by its CDR3 amino acid sequence plus V-gene family, and excluded reads lacking a unique V-gene family. In a later analysis, nearly 600 highly shared, low-generation-probability nucleotide sequences were removed to address suspected cross-contamination and a sequencing artifact. A later analysis calculated a clonal expansion index for each public chain from normalized within-repertoire ranks of inferred template counts. In a later analysis, generation probabilities were computed with a VDJ recombination model fitted to out-of-frame rearrangements, and the resulting probabilities were checked against IGoR. In a later analysis, TCR-TCR, TCR-HLA and TCR-CMV co-occurrence was scored with hypergeometric tests, and a repertoire-size bias correction was applied to TCR pairs. A later analysis estimated false discovery rates by permuting HLA or CMV assignments 20 times. In a later analysis, co-occurring TCRs were grouped using DBSCAN, with TCRdist sequence similarity added in when clustering inside HLA-allele-positive subsets. Co-occurrence clustering excluded repertoires with fewer than 30,000 or more than 120,000 public chains, plus five with anomalous nucleotide sharing. Held by TCRdb, this immuneACCESS table contains in-frame sequences only and omits some clones. Under half of the omission traces to an unresolved V gene where checked; the cause of the rest is unknown. The D gene and trimming were derived from the DNA, and the V and J assignments and clone size from that table. Within this sample are around 130,000 clones, with 80% to 85% of them counted one time only. The ten largest account for around 0.7% of the sample.

In total, around 600 healthy bone marrow donors made up the cohort. All cohort members were sampled while nominally healthy, although unrecorded immune exposures were likely present. The donor was CMV seronegative and belonged to the group of roughly 330 seronegative cohort members. A peripheral blood sample was collected from each donor, and TCR beta sequencing was performed on peripheral blood mononuclear cells. Genomic DNA extraction from the blood cell samples was performed with the Qiagen DNeasy Blood Extraction Kit. Points the paper makes about the study in general: Immune exposure information for the cohort was limited to CMV serostatus. According to a later analysis, most CMV-associated TCR beta chains appeared to be HLA-restricted, and the HLA associations seemed to be driven largely by CMV exposure. Some IMGT-functional V segments, including TRBV6-2 and TRBV6-3, could not be distinguished by the 87-base-pair reads and were therefore excluded. Linkage disequilibrium might explain the correlated functional status among segregating V segments, but an unknown experimental factor could not be excluded. This cohort had only TCR beta chains sequenced, and the lack of alpha or paired-chain data limited which features could be detected. Because counts were too low, roughly 17 rarely observed V segments, including chromosome 9 orphons, were left out of the earlier analysis of a few hundred of the donors. While some public TCRs were present in many individuals, most TCR sequences turned up only very rarely across donors. Compared with the approximately 670-donor mean, donors in an Asian-associated ancestry cluster had fewer N-insertions in productive TCRs, according to a later genetic analysis. In a later analysis, several top co-occurrence clusters were reported to appear linked to parvovirus B19, influenza, CMV and Epstein-Barr virus. In vitro tests confirmed that a few of the cytomegalovirus-associated TCR beta chains recognize cytomegalovirus antigens. Because HLA typing was missing for some donors at each locus, association tests included only the typed subset. Presence/absence analyses assumed roughly uniform sequencing depth across donors, an assumption that may not hold. In an earlier analysis of about 600 of the donors, most TCR beta V segments appeared in productive rearrangements about 87% or about 30% of the time, broadly matching IMGT annotations. A later analysis found that HLA-associated TCR beta chains were more clonally expanded and had lower generation probabilities than equally common non-associated chains. V-gene and J-gene trimming of TCR beta chains was associated with a missense DCLRE1C variant in a later genetic analysis, and the association was replicated in an independent cohort. A further reported finding was that TCR beta sequences accurately predicted the HLA-A and HLA-B alleles for most subjects in the first cohort. In a later analysis, TCR association rates were found to vary across HLA loci, with the most associated TCRs seen for DRB1 alleles and the fewest for HLA-C alleles. The classifier was reported to diagnose cytomegalovirus status with high specificity and sensitivity in both the original and validation cohorts. When HLA alleles, especially DR and DQ, strongly co-occurred, TCR associations were difficult to assign to individual alleles. Specific HLA alleles were associated with 15,000 to 20,000 TCR beta sequences at a false discovery rate of 0.05 in a later analysis. A group of highly shared sequence variants was considered likely to be a technical artifact of the sequencing pipeline. It was suggested by the authors that the approach could potentially be generalized to other disease states and immunological phenotypes. The study gave a list of some 150 TCR beta chains associated with cytomegalovirus.

The sample taken for sequencing was PBMCs. The chain couples TRBV7-8 to TRBJ1-2, and perhaps TRBD1 as D gene, on 5 matching bases. The TCR was taken from a man in his late teens or twenties in good health and CMV-seronegative. The CDR3 sequence is CASSGGTLQYGYTF. The base sequence is TGTGCCAGCAGCGGAGGGACCCTACAATATGGCTACACCTTC. Full variable domain (CDR3 extended with the reference TRBV7-8 and TRBJ1-2 proteins): GAGVSQSPRYKVAKRGQDVALRCDPISGHVSLFWYQQALGQGPEFLTYFQNEAQLDKSGLPSDRFFAERPEGSVSTLKIQRTQQEDSAVYLCASSGGTLQYGYTFGSGTRLTVV.